Listed here are 16 T cell receptor beta chains from one sample, sequenced in a study of T cell clonality in common variable immunodeficiency. Sequenced by immunoSEQ multiplex PCR; TCRdb stores in-frame clones only, minus some. The table lists some 52,000 clones, with no singletons. Sequencing input: peripheral blood mononuclear cells. Every receptor here comes from a person between 18 and 75 years old in good health.

This clone was seen many times. Read sequence stops 3 residues before the CDR3 end, and the germline J gene provides the missing end. The chain links TRBV19 to TRBJ2-1, with TRBD2 identical over 9 bases. Germline V lookup: CDR1 LNHDA, CDR2 SQIVND (reference sequence). Germline trimming cut 1 base from V and 7 bases from J; bases unmatched to any gene: 5. The CDR3 has 15 amino acids. Incomplete CDR3 DNA: TGTGCCAGTAGTATAGCCGGGACTAGCCATAATGAG. Its protein is CASSIAGTSHNE. The whole CDR3 sequence reads CASSIAGTSHNEQFF. The entire variable domain, with the rest obtained from reference TRBV19 and TRBJ2-1, is as follows: DGGITQSPKYLFRKEGQNVTLSCEQNLNHDAMYWYRQDPGQGLRLIYYSQIVNDFQKGDIAEGYSVSREKKESFPLTVTSAQKNPTAFYLCASSIAGTSHNEQFFGPGTRLTVL.

The sample holds many counts of this clone. The read halts 3 residues ahead of the CDR3 end, with the missing end drawn from the germline J gene. This chain connects TRBV7-2 to TRBJ2-1; the match to TRBD2 covers 9 bases. V lost 7 bases to trimming and J lost 3 bases; unmatched junction nucleotides: 7. The CDR3 has 15 residues. Germline loops: CDR1 SGHTA, CDR2 FQGNSA. The CDR3 sequence: CASTFIAGVYNEQFF. The sequenced CDR3 bases are TGTGCCAGCACCTTTATAGCGGGGGTCTACAATGAG.

Details on this clone: The sequenced fragment ends 3 residues before the CDR3 boundary, so the rest is inferred from the germline J gene. This rearrangement joins TRBV7-8 to TRBJ2-2, with D possibly matching TRBD1 (5 bases). CDR3 length equals 14 residues. Deletions cut 5 bases from V and 1 base from J, with 8 bases between. The germline gives CDR1 SGHVS, CDR2 FQNEAQ. Partial CDR3 DNA: TGTGCCAGCAGCCCGGACAAGAACACCGGGGAG. This codes for CASSPDKNTGE. The whole CDR3 is CASSPDKNTGELFF.

Incomplete CDR3 DNA: TGCAGTGCTAGAAGTTCGGACAGGGACAATTATAGC. Its translation is CSARSSDRDNYS. In full, the CDR3 reads CSARSSDRDNYSYTF. The chain carries TRBV20-1 and TRBJ1-2; TRBD1 agrees at 8 bases. The CDR3 end lies 3 residues beyond the end of the read and is filled in from the germline J gene. Germline loops: CDR1 DFQATT, CDR2 SNEGSKA (reference sequence). The CDR3 is 15 residues long.

This clone occurred many times. Read data end 3 residues before the CDR3 end; the end is taken from the germline J gene. This chain joins TRBV23-1 and TRBJ2-2; weak D call: TRBD2 (5 bases). TRBV23-1 is an open reading frame, and its role is uncertain. This CDR3 is 12 amino acids long. Deletions cut 7 bases from V and 7 bases from J, with 10 bases between. Here the CDR3 reads CASIPEGGELFF. Incomplete CDR3 DNA: TGCGCCAGCATCCCCGAGGGCGGGGAG.

This clone was found many times. Sequencing ends 3 residues short of the CDR3 end; the germline J gene provides the rest. V usage is TRBV7-9 and J usage is TRBJ2-1; D gene ambiguous. V lost 1 base, J lost 9 bases, and 10 bases lay in between. Germline CDR1 and CDR2: SEHNR and FQNEAQ (reference sequence). This CDR3 spans 13 amino acids. Incomplete CDR3 DNA: TGTGCCAGCAGCTTAGATAGCTTCGGTGAG. Translating gives CASSLDSFGE. The CDR3 as a whole reads CASSLDSFGEQFF.

This clone was counted at least ten times. The CDR3 extends 3 residues past the end of the read, so its final part is completed from the germline J gene. The chain combines TRBV5-1 with TRBJ2-2; D might be TRBD1 (6 bases). Germline CDR1 is SGHRS and CDR2 is YFSETQ. V lost 0 bases and J 3 bases, leaving 9 bases between the germline ends. There are 15 residues in the CDR3. The CDR3 sequence is CASSLAGVDTGELFF. The CDR3 bases that were read are TGCGCCAGCAGCTTGGCAGGGGTGGACACCGGGGAG.

The table lists this clone with many counts. The CDR3 end is not reached by the read, which stops 3 residues before it; the germline J gene fills it in. This chain uses TRBV5-1 with TRBJ2-7; TRBD2 agrees at 8 bases. The CDR3 has 14 amino acids. The germline gives CDR1 SGHRS, CDR2 YFSETQ. Trimming cost V 5 bases and J 3 bases; bases outside gene matches: 7. Partial CDR3 DNA: TGCGCCAGCAGTTTTAGCGGGGCTGTCTACGAG. It yields the protein CASSFSGAVYE. Given in full, the CDR3 is CASSFSGAVYEQYF.

This clone was picked up many times. The CDR3 end falls 3 residues outside the read, so it is completed with the germline J gene. The chain is built from TRBV4-2 and TRBJ2-7; 9 bases map to TRBD1. Losses at the gene ends were 4 bases for V and 0 bases for J; bases not matched to a gene: 10. Germline lookup yields CDR1 LGHNA and CDR2 YNFKEQ. This CDR3 contains 17 residues. CDR3 protein: CASSPYPATGGSYEQYF. CDR3 DNA (partial): TGTGCCAGCAGCCCCTACCCGGCGACAGGGGGCTCCTACGAG.

As regards this clone: The observed sequence ends 3 residues before the CDR3 terminus, with the missing tail filled in from the germline J gene. The rearrangement joins TRBV19 to TRBJ1-5, with D unresolved. The CDR3 is made up of 16 amino acids. Trimming removed 4 bases at V and 0 bases at J, with 13 bases between. CDR1 and CDR2 from the germline V gene are LNHDA and SQIVND (reference sequence). The CDR3 region is CASSNFEGSSNQPQHF. The covered CDR3 bases are TGTGCCAGTAGTAATTTCGAGGGTAGTAGCAATCAGCCC.

This clone was observed at least ten times. The CDR3 is cut off 3 residues early in the read; its end comes from the germline J gene. The chain uses TRBV19 and TRBJ1-1; D is perhaps TRBD1 (5 bases). Between the trimmed V and J ends, which lost 2 bases and 1 base, there was a span of 14 bases. CDR1 and CDR2 (germline): LNHDA, SQIVND (reference sequence). The CDR3 length is 16 residues. CDR3 loop: CASSIWGRVANTEAFF. CDR3 DNA (partial): TGTGCCAGTAGTATATGGGGCAGGGTGGCGAACACTGAA.

This clone was counted between two and nine times. The CDR3 DNA, read in part, is TGTGCCAGCAGCTTAGATGGTCGGGGAAACTATGGC. Protein sequence: CASSLDGRGNYG. The whole CDR3 is CASSLDGRGNYGYTF. The chain joins TRBV7-9 to TRBJ1-2; unclear D gene. The read finishes 3 residues shy of the CDR3 end, and the germline J gene is used to complete it. V lost 1 base and J 2 bases, leaving 11 bases between the germline ends. CDR1 and CDR2 (germline): SEHNR, FQNEAQ (reference sequence). The CDR3 is 15 amino acids.

As to this clone: The sequence runs out 3 residues before the end of the CDR3; the remainder is reconstructed from the germline J gene. The V call is TRBV30, the J call TRBJ1-1; tentatively, D is TRBD1 (6 bases). Per germline, CDR1 GTSNPN and CDR2 SVGIG (reference sequence). The CDR3 loop spans 13 amino acids. The DNA read from the CDR3 is TGTGCCTGGAGTACTTGGGGGCGCATAGAA. Its protein product is CAWSTWGRIE. The complete CDR3 reads CAWSTWGRIEAFF. The whole variable domain, remainder taken from reference TRBV30 and TRBJ1-1, is SQTIHQWPATLVQPVGSPLSLECTVEGTSNPNLYWYRQAAGRGLQLLFYSVGIGQISSEVPQNLSASRPQDRQFILSSKKLLLSDSGFYLCAWSTWGRIEAFFGQGTRLTVV.

This clone occurred many times. The missing CDR3 end, 3 residues past where the read stops, is filled in from the germline J gene. The V and J genes are TRBV20-1 and TRBJ2-2, with 9 nucleotides matching TRBD1. Germline V lookup: CDR1 DFQATT, CDR2 SNEGSKA (reference sequence). This CDR3 is 15 amino acids long. The CDR3 sequence is CSAPHRDRESSPLFF. The DNA read from the CDR3 is TGCAGTGCCCCCCACCGGGACAGGGAAAGTTCACCG.

This clone was seen ten or more times. The sequence runs out 3 residues before the end of the CDR3; the remainder is reconstructed from the germline J gene. The chain joins TRBV7-3 to TRBJ2-1; TRBD2 might be the D (6 bases). Trimming stripped 2 bases from V and 2 bases from J, with 7 bases between. The CDR3 has 14 residues. In germline, CDR1 is SGHTA, CDR2 FQGTGA. This CDR3 is CASSLAGPYNEQFF. CDR3 DNA, as far as it was read: TGTGCCAGCAGCTTAGCGGGGCCCTACAATGAG.

This clone has at least ten counts. Read data end 3 residues before the CDR3 end; the end is taken from the germline J gene. The rearrangement joins TRBV5-4 to TRBJ2-3; TRBD1 aligns across 8 bases. In germline, CDR1 is SGHNT, CDR2 YYREEE (reference sequence). V lost 1 base to trimming and J lost 2 bases; unmatched junction nucleotides: 6. The CDR3 totals 16 residues. CDR3 amino acids: CASSLKGTGATDTQYF. Incomplete CDR3 DNA: TGTGCCAGCAGCTTGAAGGGGACAGGAGCCACAGATACG.